The sequence of this T cell receptor (beta chain) was determined in a study of cytotoxic CD8 clonotypes in ibrutinib-treated CLL. Germline V gives CDR1 MGHRA, CDR2 YSYEKL. The CDR3 is made up of 14 amino acids. V lost 4 bases and J lost 7, with 14 bases in between. Cryopreserved PBMCs provided around 2 micrograms of genomic DNA for the TCR beta libraries. The study's findings and limits: Among the clonotypes, public ones were uncommon and contracted or held stable on treatment. In sustained-remission versus progressing patients, sampling times differed.

Libraries were prepared by immunoSEQ multiplex PCR; TCRdb keeps only in-frame clonotypes and omits some of them. Of 200,000 to 250,000 clones in the sample, about 75% were seen once. Notes on this clone: Its antigen is unknown.

Specimen: PBMCs, collected after 12 months of ibrutinib treatment. The sequence derives from a human donor with chronic lymphocytic leukemia. The genes are TRBV4-1 and TRBJ2-4, with no clear D. CDR3 in DNA: TGCGCCAGCAGCCTCACGCAGGAAAGTAACATTCAGTACTTC. It yields the protein CASSLTQESNIQYF.